These 32 T cell receptor beta chains were sequenced from one sample in a study of blood T cell repertoires in COVID-19. The protocol was immunoSEQ multiplex PCR, while the TCRdb copy is restricted to in-frame clones and leaves out a portion. The data contain about 500,000 clones, about 89% of them singletons. The sequencing input was peripheral blood. These receptor sequences come from a woman in her 50s with COVID-19, enrolled during active disease.

The chain carries TRBV2 and TRBJ1-5, with 8 nucleotides matching TRBD1. The CDR3 length is 14 residues. The germline gives CDR1 SNHLY, CDR2 FYNNEI. V shed 6 bases and J 6 bases; nucleotides not matched to a gene: 7. The CDR3 loop reads CASRYQGAFQPQHF. CDR3 sequence (DNA): TGTGCCAGCAGATATCAGGGGGCCTTTCAGCCCCAGCATTTT.

The V call is TRBV18, the J call TRBJ1-1; the D is unclear. Germline V gene lookup returns CDR1 KGHSH and CDR2 LQKENI. V dropped 2 bases and J dropped 0 bases, with 13 bases sitting between them. The CDR3 totals 16 residues. CDR3 region: CASSPGWGVLNTEAFF. The CDR3 region has the DNA TGTGCCAGCTCACCAGGGTGGGGAGTCTTGAACACTGAAGCTTTCTTT.

The rearrangement links TRBV29-1 to TRBJ1-1; a weak D match, TRBD1 (5 bases). The CDR3 is made up of 13 amino acids. The V gene's germline CDR1 is SQVTM and CDR2 ANQGSEA. Trimming pared 3 bases from V and 1 base from J, leaving 9 bases between. CDR3 region: CSVDRRANTEAFF. The CDR3 DNA reads as TGCAGCGTTGACCGCAGGGCGAACACTGAAGCTTTCTTT.

The chain recombines TRBV30 with TRBJ2-7, with 7 positions matching TRBD1. CDR3 length: 15 amino acids. V was clipped by 3 bases and J by 1 base; unmatched bases: 9. Germline V lookup: CDR1 GTSNPN, CDR2 SVGIG (reference sequence). CDR3 amino acids: CAWSAGTDPSYEQYF. The CDR3 DNA reads as TGTGCCTGGAGCGCCGGGACAGACCCTTCCTACGAGCAGTACTTC. The whole variable domain, remainder taken from reference TRBV30 and TRBJ2-7, is SQTIHQWPATLVQPVGSPLSLECTVEGTSNPNLYWYRQAAGRGLQLLFYSVGIGQISSEVPQNLSASRPQDRQFILSSKKLLLSDSGFYLCAWSAGTDPSYEQYFGPGTRLTVT.

V gene TRBV19 combines with J gene TRBJ2-3, with D possibly matching TRBD2 (6 bases). Trimming shortened V by 5 bases and J by 1 base, and 13 bases separated the two germline ends. This CDR3 has 15 amino acids. Germline V gives CDR1 LNHDA, CDR2 SQIVND (reference sequence). The CDR3 DNA sequence: TGTGCCAGTAGTCCCTGGACGGGAGGCACAGATACGCAGTATTTT. It is translated as CASSPWTGGTDTQYF.

The chain recombines TRBV6-5 with TRBJ1-2; no clear D. The CDR3 covers 14 residues. The V gene lost 6 bases and the J gene lost 5 bases, with 16 bases spanning the gap. Germline loops: CDR1 MNHEY, CDR2 SVGAGI. DNA for the CDR3: TGTGCCAGCAGCGTTATCGGTGATTGGTATGGCTACACCTTC. Amino acid sequence: CASSVIGDWYGYTF.

The chain employs TRBV20-1 and TRBJ2-1; 10 nucleotides agree with TRBD2. The trim removed 3 bases at V and 10 bases at J, leaving 9 bases unmatched. The CDR3 is 14 amino acids. Germline loops: CDR1 DFQATT, CDR2 SNEGSKA (reference sequence). CDR3 nucleotides: TGCAGTGCTAGTGGACTAGCGGCGACGGGAGAGCAGTTCTTC. It specifies CSASGLAATGEQFF.

The chain couples TRBV20-1 to TRBJ2-7; maybe TRBD1 (5 bases). Between the trimmed V and J ends, which lost 3 bases and 4 bases, there was a span of 13 bases. The CDR3 consists of 13 residues. From germline, CDR1 is DFQATT and CDR2 SNEGSKA (reference sequence). CDR3 DNA sequence: TGCAGTGCTAGTTCTACAGGCCTATACGAGCAGTACTTC. Protein: CSASSTGLYEQYF.

The rearrangement links TRBV28 to TRBJ2-7; TRBD2 matches 7 bases. CDR3 length: 16 residues. V trimming: 8 bases; J trimming: 4 bases; junction bases outside the gene matches: 17. CDR1 is MDHEN, CDR2 SYDVKM, per germline. CDR3 nucleotides: TGTGCCAGCTTAGGTTACACCGAGGCGGGGGAGTACGAGCAGTACTTC. Its translation is CASLGYTEAGEYEQYF.

The chain couples TRBV19 to TRBJ1-5; D perhaps matches TRBD1 (5 bases). With 2 bases removed from V and 8 bases from J, the gap between germline ends came to 13 bases. CDR3 length: 14 residues. The germline gives CDR1 LNHDA, CDR2 SQIVND (reference sequence). CDR3 sequence reads: CASSINRGIEPQHF. Here the CDR3 DNA reads TGTGCCAGTAGTATAAATCGGGGGATTGAGCCCCAGCATTTT.

The V gene is TRBV9, the J gene TRBJ1-6; 8 nucleotides agree with TRBD1. CDR1 is SGDLS and CDR2 is YYNGEE in the germline V gene. The CDR3 consists of 15 residues. Germline trimming cut 3 bases from V and 4 bases from J; bases unmatched to any gene: 3. The CDR3 loop reads CASSARQGYNSPLHF. CDR3 bases: TGTGCCAGCAGCGCAAGACAGGGGTATAATTCACCCCTCCACTTT.

The chain is built from TRBV7-9 and TRBJ1-2; 7 bases match TRBD1. CDR1 and CDR2 from the germline V gene are SEHNR and FQNEAQ (reference sequence). V was pared by 1 base and J by 6 bases, with 8 bases of the junction left unmatched. The CDR3 totals 15 residues. CDR3 DNA: TGTGCCAGCAGCTTAGTTACAGGGGCGATAGATGGCTACACCTTC. The encoded protein is CASSLVTGAIDGYTF.

The V call is TRBV19, the J call TRBJ1-1, with D possibly TRBD1 on 6 matching bases. V was shortened by 1 base and J by 1 base, with 13 bases between the two germline ends. Germline V CDR1 and CDR2: LNHDA, SQIVND (reference sequence). The CDR3 length is 16 residues. The CDR3 nucleotides read TGTGCCAGTAGTATAGCCCGCAACAGGGAGAACACTGAAGCTTTCTTT. Amino acids: CASSIARNRENTEAFF.

The chain is built from TRBV7-2 and TRBJ1-2; perhaps TRBD1 as D (6 bases). The germline V and J ends were trimmed by 1 base and 2 bases, with 11 bases remaining between them. Looked up from germline, CDR1 is SGHTA and CDR2 is FQGNSA. This CDR3 has 15 residues. CDR3 in DNA: TGTGCCAGCAGCTTAGTCCCTCAGGGGAACTATGGCTACACCTTC. Amino acid sequence: CASSLVPQGNYGYTF.

The chain joins TRBV2 to TRBJ2-3; 12 positions match TRBD2. The CDR3 is 17 residues long. Looked up from germline, CDR1 is SNHLY and CDR2 is FYNNEI. After removal of 11 bases from V and 0 bases from J, the junction contained 12 bases not matched to a gene. The CDR3 spells CACRGLAGSASTDTQYF. Written as DNA, the CDR3 is TGTGCCTGTCGGGGACTAGCGGGTTCTGCTAGCACAGATACGCAGTATTTT. The entire variable domain, with the rest obtained from reference TRBV2 and TRBJ2-3, is as follows: EPEVTQTPSHQVTQMGQEVILRCVPISNHLYFYWYRQILGQKVEFLVSFYNNEISEKSEIFDDQFSVERPDGSNFTLKIRSTKLEDSAMYFCACRGLAGSASTDTQYFGPGTRLTVL.

The chain links TRBV23-1 to TRBJ1-2, with D possibly being TRBD1 (6 bases). TRBV23-1 is designated an ORF whose function remains uncertain. The germline V and J ends were trimmed by 7 bases and 3 bases, with 18 bases remaining between them. CDR3 length: 15 amino acids. The CDR3 coding sequence is TGCGCCAGCACCCCGGACAGCCCGCACCACTATGGCTACACCTTC. Protein sequence: CASTPDSPHHYGYTF.

Only a few counts were recorded for this clone. This chain joins TRBV15 and TRBJ1-4, with D tentatively TRBD1 (6 bases). Germline V gives CDR1 LNHNV, CDR2 YYDKDF (reference sequence). Trimming took off 0 bases at V and 8 bases at J, with 7 bases between the two ends. The CDR3 is 13 amino acids. In DNA form, the CDR3 reads TGTGCCACCAGCAGAGAGGACAGAGAAAAACTGTTTTTT. Protein product: CATSREDREKLFF.

The chain uses TRBV5-4 and TRBJ2-1; D perhaps matches TRBD2 (6 bases). Trimming pared 0 bases from V and 11 bases from J, leaving 15 bases between. CDR1 is SGHNT, CDR2 YYREEE, per germline (reference sequence). This CDR3 has 14 residues. The chain's CDR3 is CASSLAGASMKQFF. The CDR3 DNA is TGTGCCAGCAGCTTGGCGGGAGCCTCAATGAAGCAGTTCTTC. Full variable domain (remainder filled in from reference TRBV5-4 and TRBJ2-1): ETGVTQSPTHLIKTRGQQVTLRCSSQSGHNTVSWYQQALGQGPQFIFQYYREEENGRGNFPPRFSGLQFPNYSSELNVNALELDDSALYLCASSLAGASMKQFFGPGTRLTVL.

The chain joins TRBV28 to TRBJ1-4, with D possibly matching TRBD1 (6 bases). V was shortened by 1 base and J by 7 bases, with 7 bases between the two germline ends. This CDR3 comprises 13 residues. Germline assignment: CDR1 MDHEN and CDR2 SYDVKM. CDR3 bases: TGTGCCAGCAGTTTATCAGGGGCTGAAAAACTGTTTTTT. Translated, it gives CASSLSGAEKLFF.

The chain recombines TRBV5-1 with TRBJ2-6; D possibly corresponds to TRBD1 (5 bases). CDR1 is SGHRS, CDR2 YFSETQ, per germline. The CDR3 totals 16 residues. Trimming removed 0 bases from V and 4 bases from J, with 11 bases in between. CDR3 in amino acids: CASSLALGPGANVLTF. DNA for the CDR3: TGCGCCAGCAGCTTGGCCTTGGGGCCGGGGGCCAACGTCCTGACTTTC.

The rearrangement uses TRBV5-1 and TRBJ1-1; unclear D gene. The germline V gene encodes CDR1 SGHRS and CDR2 YFSETQ. The CDR3 spans 13 residues. Deletions cut 0 bases from V and 5 bases from J, with 8 bases between. The CDR3 region is CASSLERETEAFF. The CDR3 nucleotides are TGCGCCAGCAGCTTGGAGAGAGAAACTGAAGCTTTCTTT.

This clone was seen a single time. The chain recombines TRBV13 with TRBJ1-3, with 10 bases identical to TRBD1. The germline V gene has CDR1 PRHDT and CDR2 FYEKMQ (reference sequence). Unmatched junction bases numbered 5, after V lost 6 bases and J lost 0 bases. This CDR3 spans 16 amino acids. For the CDR3, the DNA is TGTGCCAGCAGTACATGGACAGGGGGCTCTGGAAACACCATATATTTT. Translated: CASSTWTGGSGNTIYF.

This chain connects TRBV5-1 to TRBJ1-6, with a possible D match to TRBD1 (5 bases). Germline values: CDR1 SGHRS, CDR2 YFSETQ. This CDR3 contains 14 residues. Trimming took off 2 bases at V and 8 bases at J, with 11 bases between the two ends. The CDR3 nucleotides read TGCGCCAGCAGCTTCCAGGGCCGAGATTCACCCCTCCACTTT. Translated: CASSFQGRDSPLHF.

CDR3 protein: CASSERSGGGGSPLHF. The CDR3 DNA follows: TGTGCCAGCAGTGAACGGTCCGGTGGGGGGGGTTCACCCCTCCACTTT. The chain has TRBV2 and TRBJ1-6; TRBD1 might be the D (5 bases). Germline CDR1 reads SNHLY; CDR2 reads FYNNEI. V dropped 2 bases and J dropped 9 bases, with 17 bases sitting between them. CDR3 size: 16 residues. The whole variable domain, remainder taken from reference TRBV2 and TRBJ1-6, is EPEVTQTPSHQVTQMGQEVILRCVPISNHLYFYWYRQILGQKVEFLVSFYNNEISEKSEIFDDQFSVERPDGSNFTLKIRSTKLEDSAMYFCASSERSGGGGSPLHFGNGTRLTVT.

The sample holds one count of this clone. This chain uses TRBV5-1 with TRBJ1-6, with no clear D. CDR1 and CDR2 from the germline V gene are SGHRS and YFSETQ. Trimming stripped 0 bases from V and 9 bases from J, with 13 bases between. The CDR3 sequence is 15 residues long. This CDR3 reads CASSLEEQGSSPLHF. Here the CDR3 DNA reads TGCGCCAGCAGCTTGGAGGAGCAAGGTAGTTCACCCCTCCACTTT.

This chain joins TRBV5-1 and TRBJ2-3; TRBD2 aligns across 7 bases. V lost 0 bases and J lost 2; bases outside the gene matches: 6. CDR3 size: 16 residues. CDR1 SGHRS and CDR2 YFSETQ come from the germline V gene. CDR3: CASSLESSGPTDTQYF. The CDR3 coding sequence is TGCGCCAGCAGCTTGGAGTCTAGCGGACCCACAGATACGCAGTATTTT.

The V and J genes are TRBV11-2 and TRBJ2-7; 10 bases line up with TRBD1. This CDR3 has 12 amino acids. Germline-derived CDR1 and CDR2 are SGHAT and FQNNGV. The V and J ends lost 5 bases and 8 bases, in that order; junction bases with no gene match: 3. For the CDR3, the DNA is TGTGCCAGCAGCCCGGACAGGGGGAAGCAGTACTTC. Protein product: CASSPDRGKQYF.

This clone was observed a few times. J is TRBJ1-5 and V is TRBV3-1 (or the pseudogene TRBV3-2); no reliable D call. The CDR3 covers 12 residues. The germline V gene encodes CDR1 LGHDT and CDR2 YNNKEL (reference sequence). Between the trimmed V and J ends, which lost 1 base and 7 bases, there was a span of 5 bases. CDR3 bases: TGTGCCAGCAGCCAAGCGAGCCAGCCCCAGCATTTT. This encodes CASSQASQPQHF.

The V gene is TRBV5-6, the J gene TRBJ2-1, with D maybe TRBD2 (6 bases). V lost 5 bases and J lost 7, with 22 bases in between. The germline gives CDR1 SGHDT, CDR2 YYEEEE. The CDR3 loop spans 16 amino acids. As DNA, the CDR3 is TGTGCCAGCAGATCGTCCGGGAGCCCTATTGGGAATGAGCAGTTCTTC. Translated: CASRSSGSPIGNEQFF.

The rearrangement uses TRBV30 and TRBJ1-4, with D possibly matching TRBD1 (5 bases). V was cut by 2 bases and J by 7 bases, with 17 bases left in between. The CDR3 consists of 15 residues. Germline V lookup: CDR1 GTSNPN, CDR2 SVGIG (reference sequence). CDR3: CAWSLRGVQSEKLFF. CDR3 nucleotide sequence: TGTGCCTGGAGTCTCCGGGGGGTACAAAGTGAAAAACTGTTTTTT.

The sample holds a few counts of this clone. The V call is TRBV7-2, the J call TRBJ2-3; 10 bases line up with TRBD2. Germline lookup yields CDR1 SGHTA and CDR2 FQGNSA. Trimming cost V 0 bases and J 5 bases; bases outside gene matches: 11. The CDR3 has 18 residues. CDR3 sequence reads: CASSLAPPGAGGLDTQYF. CDR3 nucleotide sequence: TGTGCCAGCAGCTTAGCCCCTCCGGGAGCGGGGGGGTTAGATACGCAGTATTTT.

The CDR3 is CASSSGGKDYGYTF. The CDR3 DNA is TGTGCCAGTAGCTCAGGGGGGAAGGACTATGGCTACACCTTC. The chain has TRBV19 and TRBJ1-2, with 7 bases lining up with TRBD1. V shed 6 bases, J shed 3 bases, and the junction held 7 bases outside the gene matches. The CDR3 length is 14 residues. Germline V gene sequence: CDR1 LNHDA, CDR2 SQIVND (reference sequence).